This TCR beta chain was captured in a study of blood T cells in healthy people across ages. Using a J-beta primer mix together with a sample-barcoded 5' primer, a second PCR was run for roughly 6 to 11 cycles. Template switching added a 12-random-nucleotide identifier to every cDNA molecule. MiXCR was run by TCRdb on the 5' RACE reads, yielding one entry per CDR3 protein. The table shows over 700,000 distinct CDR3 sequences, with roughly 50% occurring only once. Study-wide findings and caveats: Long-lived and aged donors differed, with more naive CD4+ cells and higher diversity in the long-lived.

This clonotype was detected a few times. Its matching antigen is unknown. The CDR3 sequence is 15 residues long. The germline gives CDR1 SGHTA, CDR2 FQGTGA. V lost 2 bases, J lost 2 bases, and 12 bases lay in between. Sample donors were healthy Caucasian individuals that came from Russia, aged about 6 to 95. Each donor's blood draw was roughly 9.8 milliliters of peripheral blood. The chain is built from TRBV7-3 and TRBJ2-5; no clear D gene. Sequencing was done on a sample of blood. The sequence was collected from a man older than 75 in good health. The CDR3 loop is CASSLLGSGQETQYF. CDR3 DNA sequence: TGTGCCAGCAGCTTACTAGGTAGTGGGCAAGAGACCCAGTACTTC.